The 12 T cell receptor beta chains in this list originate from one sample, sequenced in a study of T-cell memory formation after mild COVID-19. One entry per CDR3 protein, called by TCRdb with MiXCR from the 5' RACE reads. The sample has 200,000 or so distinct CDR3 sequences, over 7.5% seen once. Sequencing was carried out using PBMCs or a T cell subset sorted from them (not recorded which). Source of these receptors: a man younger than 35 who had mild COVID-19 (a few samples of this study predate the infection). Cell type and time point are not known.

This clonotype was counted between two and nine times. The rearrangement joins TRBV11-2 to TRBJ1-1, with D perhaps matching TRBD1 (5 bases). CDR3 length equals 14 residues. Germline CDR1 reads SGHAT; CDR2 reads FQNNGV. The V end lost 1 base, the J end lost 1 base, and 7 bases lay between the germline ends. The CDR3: CASSLGGPNTEAFF. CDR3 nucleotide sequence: TGTGCCAGCAGCTTAGGGGGCCCGAACACTGAAGCTTTCTTT.

CDR3 loop: CASSSDAARGLGYTF. The CDR3 nucleotides read TGTGCCAGCAGCTCGGACGCCGCGAGGGGTCTTGGCTACACCTTC. This rearrangement joins TRBV7-3 to TRBJ1-2, with a tentative D call TRBD1 (5 bases). There are 15 residues in the CDR3. With 4 bases removed from V and 7 bases from J, the gap between germline ends came to 19 bases. Germline CDR1 is SGHTA and CDR2 is FQGTGA.

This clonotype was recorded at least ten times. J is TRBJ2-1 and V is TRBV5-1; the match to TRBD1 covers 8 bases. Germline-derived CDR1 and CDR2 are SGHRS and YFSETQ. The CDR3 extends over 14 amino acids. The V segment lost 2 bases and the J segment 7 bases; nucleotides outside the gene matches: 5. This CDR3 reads CASSLQTGVNEQFF. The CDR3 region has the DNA TGCGCCAGCAGCTTACAGACAGGGGTAAATGAGCAGTTCTTC.

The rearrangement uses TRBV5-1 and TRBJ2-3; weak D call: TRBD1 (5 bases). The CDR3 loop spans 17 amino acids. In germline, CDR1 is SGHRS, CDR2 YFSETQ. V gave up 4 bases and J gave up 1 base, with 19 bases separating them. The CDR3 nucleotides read TGCGCCAGCAGCACCCTCCCCCCCGGACAAGGCACAGATACGCAGTATTTT. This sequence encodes CASSTLPPGQGTDTQYF.

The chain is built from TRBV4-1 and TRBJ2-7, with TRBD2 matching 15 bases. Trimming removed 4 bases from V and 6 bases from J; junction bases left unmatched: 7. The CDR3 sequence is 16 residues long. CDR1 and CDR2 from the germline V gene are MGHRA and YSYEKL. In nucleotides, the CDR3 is TGCGCCAGCAGCCGCGACCGGACTAGCGGGGGGGTCGAGCAGTACTTC. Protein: CASSRDRTSGGVEQYF.

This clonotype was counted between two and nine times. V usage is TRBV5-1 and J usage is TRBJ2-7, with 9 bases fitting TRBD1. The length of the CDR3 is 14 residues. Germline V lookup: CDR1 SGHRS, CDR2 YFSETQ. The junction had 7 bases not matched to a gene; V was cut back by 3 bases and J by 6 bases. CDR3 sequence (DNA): TGCGCCAGCAGCTGGGGACAGGGACGATTCGAGCAGTACTTC. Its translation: CASSWGQGRFEQYF.

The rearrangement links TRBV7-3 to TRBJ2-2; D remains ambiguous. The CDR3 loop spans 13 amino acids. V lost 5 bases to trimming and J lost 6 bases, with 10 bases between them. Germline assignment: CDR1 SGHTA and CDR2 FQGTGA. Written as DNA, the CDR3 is TGTGCCAGCAGCCAGATTGGTGCCGGGGAGCTGTTTTTT. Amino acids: CASSQIGAGELFF.

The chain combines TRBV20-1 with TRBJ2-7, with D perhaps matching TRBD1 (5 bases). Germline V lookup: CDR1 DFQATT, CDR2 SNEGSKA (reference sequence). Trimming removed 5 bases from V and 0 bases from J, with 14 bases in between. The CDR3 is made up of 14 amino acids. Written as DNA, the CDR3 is TGCAGTGCTGCCGACAGCCCACTCTCCTACGAGCAGTACTTC. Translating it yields CSAADSPLSYEQYF.

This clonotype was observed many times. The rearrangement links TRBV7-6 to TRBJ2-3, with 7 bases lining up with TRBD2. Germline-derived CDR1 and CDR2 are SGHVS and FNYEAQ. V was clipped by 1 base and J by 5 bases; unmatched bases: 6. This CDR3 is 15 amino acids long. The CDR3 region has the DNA TGTGCCAGCAGCTTAGTTGGCGGGGGAGAAGATACGCAGTATTTT. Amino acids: CASSLVGGGEDTQYF.

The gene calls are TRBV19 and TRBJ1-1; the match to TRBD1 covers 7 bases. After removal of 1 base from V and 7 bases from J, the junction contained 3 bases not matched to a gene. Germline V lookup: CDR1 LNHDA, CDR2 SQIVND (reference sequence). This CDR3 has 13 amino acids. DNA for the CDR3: TGTGCCAGTAGTATAGTAGGGGGCGGTGAAGCTTTCTTT. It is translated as CASSIVGGGEAFF.

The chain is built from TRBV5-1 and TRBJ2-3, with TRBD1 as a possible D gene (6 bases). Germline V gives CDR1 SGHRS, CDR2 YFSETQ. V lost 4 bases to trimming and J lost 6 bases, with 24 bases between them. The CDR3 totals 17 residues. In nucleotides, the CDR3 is TGCGCCAGCAGCCTCTTCCTCACAGGGAATGCAGAGGATACGCAGTATTTT. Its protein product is CASSLFLTGNAEDTQYF.

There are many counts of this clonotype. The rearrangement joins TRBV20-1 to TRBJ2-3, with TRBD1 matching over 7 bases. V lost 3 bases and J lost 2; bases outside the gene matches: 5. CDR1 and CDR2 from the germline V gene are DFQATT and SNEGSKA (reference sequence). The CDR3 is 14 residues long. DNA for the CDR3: TGCAGTGCTAGTCGGGACAGTCTCACAGATACGCAGTATTTT. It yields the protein CSASRDSLTDTQYF.